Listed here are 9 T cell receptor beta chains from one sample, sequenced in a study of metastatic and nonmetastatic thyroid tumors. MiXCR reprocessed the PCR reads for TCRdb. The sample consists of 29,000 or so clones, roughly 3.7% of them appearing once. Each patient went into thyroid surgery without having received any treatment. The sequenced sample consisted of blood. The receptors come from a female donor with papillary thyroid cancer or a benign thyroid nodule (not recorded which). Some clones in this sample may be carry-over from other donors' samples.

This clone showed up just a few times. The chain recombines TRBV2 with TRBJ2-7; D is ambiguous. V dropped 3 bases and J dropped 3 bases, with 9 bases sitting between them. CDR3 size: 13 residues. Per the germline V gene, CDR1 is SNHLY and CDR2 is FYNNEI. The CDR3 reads CASSDLASYEQYF. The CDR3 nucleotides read TGTGCCAGCAGTGATTTGGCCAGCTACGAGCAGTACTTC.

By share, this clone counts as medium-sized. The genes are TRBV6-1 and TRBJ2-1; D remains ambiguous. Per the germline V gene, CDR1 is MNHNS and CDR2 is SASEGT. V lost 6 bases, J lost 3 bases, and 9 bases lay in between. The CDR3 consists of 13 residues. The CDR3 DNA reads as TGTGCCAGCAGCCATGGGGACTACAATGAGCAGTTCTTC. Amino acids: CASSHGDYNEQFF.

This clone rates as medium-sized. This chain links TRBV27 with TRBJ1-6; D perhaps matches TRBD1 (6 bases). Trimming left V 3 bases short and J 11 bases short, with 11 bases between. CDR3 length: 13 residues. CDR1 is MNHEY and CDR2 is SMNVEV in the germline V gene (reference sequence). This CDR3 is CASSFGTTAPLHF. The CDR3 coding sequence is TGTGCCAGCAGTTTCGGGACAACTGCACCCCTCCACTTT.

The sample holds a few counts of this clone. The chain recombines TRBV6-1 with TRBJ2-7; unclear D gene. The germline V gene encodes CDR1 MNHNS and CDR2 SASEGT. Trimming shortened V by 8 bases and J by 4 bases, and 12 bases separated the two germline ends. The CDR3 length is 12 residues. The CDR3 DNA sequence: TGTGCCAGCGGGATGGGGTATTACGAGCAGTACTTC. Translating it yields CASGMGYYEQYF.

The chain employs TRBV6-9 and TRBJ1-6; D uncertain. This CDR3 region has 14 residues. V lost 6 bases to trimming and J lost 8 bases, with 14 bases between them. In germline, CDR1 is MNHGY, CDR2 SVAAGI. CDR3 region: CASSLGGVDSPLHF. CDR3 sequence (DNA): TGTGCCAGCAGCTTAGGCGGGGTGGATTCACCCCTCCACTTT.

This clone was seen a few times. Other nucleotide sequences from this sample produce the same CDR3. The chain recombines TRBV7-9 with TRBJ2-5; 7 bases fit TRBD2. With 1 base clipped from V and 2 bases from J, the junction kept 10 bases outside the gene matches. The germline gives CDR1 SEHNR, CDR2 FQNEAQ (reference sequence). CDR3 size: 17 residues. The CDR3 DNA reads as TGTGCCAGCAGCTTAGGCTGGTCTAGCGGTATTCAAGAGACCCAGTACTTC. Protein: CASSLGWSSGIQETQYF.

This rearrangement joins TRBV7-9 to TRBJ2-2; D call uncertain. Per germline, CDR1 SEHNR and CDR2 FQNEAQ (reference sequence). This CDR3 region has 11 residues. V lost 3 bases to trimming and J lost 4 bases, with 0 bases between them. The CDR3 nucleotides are TGTGCCAGCAGCTTCACCGGGGAGCTGTTTTTT. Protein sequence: CASSFTGELFF. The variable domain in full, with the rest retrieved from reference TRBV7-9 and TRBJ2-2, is DTGVSQNPRHKITKRGQNVTFRCDPISEHNRLYWYRQTLGQGPEFLTYFQNEAQLEKSRLLSDRFSAERPKGSFSTLEIQRTEQGDSAMYLCASSFTGELFFGEGSRLTVL.

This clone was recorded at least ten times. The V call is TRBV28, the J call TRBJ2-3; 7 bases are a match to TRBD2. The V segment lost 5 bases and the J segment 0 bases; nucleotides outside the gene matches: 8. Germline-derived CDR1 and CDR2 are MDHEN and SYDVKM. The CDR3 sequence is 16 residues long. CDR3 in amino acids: CASSRRLAASTDTQYF. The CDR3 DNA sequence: TGTGCCAGCAGTCGGAGACTAGCTGCTAGCACAGATACGCAGTATTTT.

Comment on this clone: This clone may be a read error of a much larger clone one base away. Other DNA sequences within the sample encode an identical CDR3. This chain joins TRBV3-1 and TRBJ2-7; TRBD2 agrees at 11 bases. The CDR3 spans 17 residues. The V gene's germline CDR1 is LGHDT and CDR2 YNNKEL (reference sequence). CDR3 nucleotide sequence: TGTGCGAGCAGCCAACCCCTAGCGGGAGGAATGTCCTACGAGCAGTACTTC. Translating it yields CASSQPLAGGMSYEQYF.